A selection of T cell receptor beta chains follows, all from one sample in a study of T cell responses to AZD1222 COVID-19 vaccine. Assay used: immunoSEQ multiplex PCR; TCRdb lists only in-frame clones, some missing. Here the sample spans more than 85,000 clones, 60% to 80% being singletons. The sequenced sample was peripheral blood, obtained on day 0 of AZD1222 vaccination. Receptors were obtained from an adult in good health. Both conserved end residues are part of each CDR3. Rows may omit the clone size; those that give it use once, few, many or a size class.

>10|TRBV20-1|TRBJ2-7|.
CSANEGEQYF
>16|TRBV6-5|TRBJ1-2|.
CASSYSIYRGSSGYTF
>15|TRBV28|TRBJ1-2|few
CASSSTRGAGEGYTF
>15|TRBV3-1/TRBV3-2|TRBJ2-7|.
CASSQSWTGNYEQYF
>11|TRBV11-2|TRBJ2-5|.
CASSSQETQYF
>15|TRBV30|TRBJ2-7|.
CAWSVWGHLSYEQYF
>19|TRBV7-2|TRBJ2-6|few
CASSPQDRGPSSGANVLTF
>17|TRBV27|TRBJ1-1|.
CASSSVRGPRGGTEAFF
>17|TRBV3-1/TRBV3-2|TRBJ2-5|.
CASTQGRTRAFQETQYF
>12|TRBV6-2/TRBV6-3|TRBJ2-3|.
CASSRDGDTQYF